These 18 T cell receptor beta chains were sequenced from one sample in a study of blood T cells in healthy people across ages. Alongside a J-beta primer mix, a sample-barcoded 5' primer served in a second PCR lasting about 7 to 12 cycles. TCRdb re-analysed the 5' RACE reads in MiXCR, keeping a single row per CDR3 protein. The table has 700,000 to 900,000 distinct CDR3 sequences, around 24% seen once. This sample was also put to use in a study of T cells of mothers and their children.

What was sequenced was blood. The receptors here all came from a boy younger than 18 in good health.

The genes are TRBV5-4 and TRBJ1-1; tentatively, D is TRBD1 (6 bases). The CDR3 covers 14 residues. The germline gives CDR1 SGHNT, CDR2 YYREEE (reference sequence). V was cut by 6 bases and J by 3 bases, with 15 bases left in between. Here the CDR3 DNA reads TGTGCCAGCATCTATCAGGGGAGGGACACTGAAGCTTTCTTT. The encoded protein is CASIYQGRDTEAFF.

This clonotype has a handful of counts. The V call is TRBV24-1, the J call TRBJ2-5; maybe TRBD1 (5 bases). The J call could be wrong; TRBJ2-7 is a better fit for the DNA end. CDR3 length: 14 residues. The germline gives CDR1 KGHDR, CDR2 SFDVKD. The CDR3 sequence is CVLEQVPHNYEQYF. DNA for the CDR3: TGTGTATTGGAACAGGTCCCACACAACTACGAGCAGTACTTC.

This clonotype has only a few counts. J is TRBJ2-1 and V is TRBV4-1; D might be TRBD1 (6 bases). This CDR3 has 13 amino acids. Germline CDR1 and CDR2: MGHRA and YSYEKL. The V gene lost 2 bases and the J gene lost 7 bases, with 9 bases spanning the gap. Here the CDR3 DNA reads TGCGCCAGCAGCCAAAGTACAGGGAATGAGCAGTTCTTC. Translation: CASSQSTGNEQFF.

The V call is TRBV4-3, the J call TRBJ1-2, with TRBD1 matching over 8 bases. This CDR3 is built from 15 residues. V lost 7 bases and J lost 3; bases outside the gene matches: 10. Germline V lookup: CDR1 LGHNA, CDR2 YSLEER. CDR3 coding DNA: TGCGCCAGCACTCCCCAGGACAGGGTAGACTATGGCTACACCTTC. Translating it yields CASTPQDRVDYGYTF.

DNA for the CDR3: TGTGCCAGCTCCGGACAGGGGGCGAATCAGCCCCAGCATTTT. As protein: CASSGQGANQPQHF. The rearrangement links TRBV25-1 to TRBJ1-5; 11 nucleotides agree with TRBD1. V lost 8 bases, J lost 4 bases, and 4 bases stayed unmatched. The CDR3 runs to 14 residues. Germline V CDR1 and CDR2: MGHDK, SYGVNS.

The chain links TRBV20-1 to TRBJ2-5; D possibly matches TRBD1 or TRBD2 (6 bases each). The CDR3 is 13 amino acids. The germline gives CDR1 DFQATT, CDR2 SNEGSKA (reference sequence). V was trimmed by 1 base and J by 11 bases, leaving 17 bases between them. The CDR3 DNA sequence: TGCAGTGCTAGAGTGGGGGGCCTTGGGGAGCAGTACTTC. Its translation is CSARVGGLGEQYF.

The genes are TRBV5-5 and TRBJ1-4, with a weak D call TRBD1 (5 bases). V was cut by 0 bases and J by 3 bases, with 9 bases left in between. The CDR3 contains 15 residues. The germline V gene has CDR1 SGHKS and CDR2 YYEKEE (reference sequence). The CDR3 here is CASSLEGTANEKLFF. In DNA, the CDR3 is TGTGCCAGCAGCTTGGAGGGGACGGCTAATGAAAAACTGTTTTTT.

This clonotype was seen just once. The chain is built from TRBV9 and TRBJ1-6; the D gene is possibly TRBD1 (5 bases). Germline CDR1 SGDLS, CDR2 YYNGEE. The CDR3 is made up of 15 amino acids. Trimming pared 4 bases from V and 8 bases from J, leaving 16 bases between. CDR3 nucleotides: TGTGCCAGCAGCTCCCTCGTGGGGGTGCATTCACCCCTCCACTTT. It yields the protein CASSSLVGVHSPLHF.

The chain recombines TRBV10-3 with TRBJ2-5, with D tentatively TRBD1 (6 bases). Near its end, the DNA agrees better with TRBJ2-7, so the J call may be wrong. The CDR3 contains 12 residues. Germline V CDR1 and CDR2: ENHRY, SYGVKD. This chain's CDR3 is CAIRDSIYEQYF. The DNA for the CDR3 is TGTGCCATCAGGGACAGTATCTACGAGCAGTACTTC.

This clonotype occurred many times. The chain has TRBV7-2 and TRBJ2-1; 8 nucleotides agree with TRBD2. V was clipped by 6 bases and J by 0 bases; unmatched bases: 7. CDR3 length: 16 residues. Germline CDR1 SGHTA, CDR2 FQGNSA. The CDR3 sequence: CASSYPGGSSYNEQFF. The CDR3 nucleotides are TGTGCCAGCAGTTATCCGGGGGGGAGCTCCTACAATGAGCAGTTCTTC.

This clonotype was seen more than once but under ten times. The J gene is TRBJ2-7, the V gene TRBV12-3 or TRBV12-4; TRBD2 might be the D (5 bases). Trimming took 6 bases from V and 5 from J, leaving 20 bases between them. The CDR3 is 15 residues long. The CDR3 nucleotides are TGTGCCAGCAGGGGGAGAAGCACAGCCGTCCACGAGCAGTACTTC. The encoded protein is CASRGRSTAVHEQYF.

This chain uses TRBV7-2 with TRBJ2-5; 11 bases agree with TRBD1. The last part of the DNA fits TRBJ2-1 better; the J call may be wrong. Germline loops: CDR1 SGHTA, CDR2 FQGNSA. The CDR3 runs 14 residues. CDR3 DNA: TGTGCCAGCAGCCCTCGGACAGGGGGCGGTGAGCAGTTCTTC. It yields the protein CASSPRTGGGEQFF.

The chain recombines TRBV18 with TRBJ2-5; 7 nucleotides line up with TRBD1. The J call is uncertain, as TRBJ2-1 better fits the DNA end. The CDR3 sequence is 14 residues long. Per germline, CDR1 KGHSH and CDR2 LQKENI. CDR3 protein: CASSPDRATNEQFF. CDR3 in DNA: TGTGCCAGCTCTCCCGACAGGGCAACGAATGAGCAGTTCTTC.

There are a few counts of this clonotype. The rearrangement joins TRBV10-3 to TRBJ1-2; maybe TRBD1 (5 bases). This CDR3 spans 13 amino acids. Germline V gene lookup returns CDR1 ENHRY and CDR2 SYGVKD. Trimming took off 2 bases at V and 8 bases at J, with 12 bases between the two ends. The chain's CDR3 is CAISEPLWGGYTF. In DNA, the CDR3 is TGTGCCATCAGTGAGCCCCTTTGGGGGGGCTACACCTTC.

With regard to this clonotype: Sequence at one end of the junction differs from germline and may be a read error. The CDR3, as DNA: TGTGCCAGCAGCCGGGACAGGGTAGGGGAGACCCGGTACTTC. Its protein is CASSRDRVGETRYF. V usage is TRBV11-2 and J usage is TRBJ2-5; 9 bases fit TRBD1. CDR1 and CDR2 from the germline V gene are SGHAT and FQNNGV. This CDR3 has 14 amino acids.

This clonotype occurred a few times. The chain couples TRBV12-3 or TRBV12-4 to TRBJ1-2, with TRBD1 matching 9 bases. Trimming cost V 6 bases and J 6 bases; bases outside gene matches: 8. The CDR3 covers 14 residues. CDR3 residues: CASRPQGATDGYTF. DNA of the CDR3: TGTGCCAGCAGGCCACAGGGGGCGACGGATGGCTACACCTTC.

V is TRBV4-1 and J is TRBJ1-5; 7 positions agree with TRBD1. Trimming at V came to 2 bases and at J to 6 bases, leaving 4 bases not matched to a gene. CDR1 and CDR2 (germline): MGHRA, YSYEKL. The CDR3 has 14 residues. CDR3 sequence (DNA): TGCGCCAGCAGCCAACAACAGGGGCCTCAGCCCCAGCATTTT. It specifies CASSQQQGPQPQHF.

On this clonotype: An end of the junction differs from the germline gene, which may be a read error. The gene calls are TRBV7-7 and TRBJ2-5; TRBD1 matches 7 bases. The germline V gene encodes CDR1 SSHAT and CDR2 FNYEAQ (reference sequence). The CDR3 loop spans 15 amino acids. The CDR3 sequence: CASSLGGVGRETQYF. CDR3 in DNA: TGTGCTAGCAGCTTAGGGGGCGTGGGGAGAGAGACCCAGTACTTC.